Each of the 28 T cell receptor beta chains below was sequenced from the same sample in a study of T cell changes during pregnancy in multiple sclerosis. This table comes from immunoSEQ multiplex PCR, and its TCRdb copy is limited to in-frame clones, with some not included. The sample comprises roughly 15,000 clones, about four fifths of which are singletons, and less than 12% rests with the top ten. The sample in question was CD8+ T cells from peripheral blood mononuclear cells, obtained in the second trimester of pregnancy. These TCRs come from a female donor in good health, enrolled as a control in a pregnancy study.

This chain joins TRBV4-3 and TRBJ2-7, with unresolved D. CDR3 size: 13 residues. The V gene lost 0 bases and the J gene lost 6 bases, with 9 bases spanning the gap. Germline V lookup: CDR1 LGHNA, CDR2 YSLEER. CDR3 region: CASSQEQSAEQYF. CDR3 DNA: TGCGCCAGCAGCCAAGAACAGTCAGCCGAGCAGTACTTC.

The chain joins TRBV6-5 to TRBJ1-2; TRBD1 might be the D (5 bases). CDR1 MNHEY and CDR2 SVGAGI come from the germline V gene. The V end lost 5 bases, the J end lost 7 bases, and 11 bases lay between the germline ends. The CDR3 is 12 residues long. The CDR3 is CASSTTGGGYTF. CDR3 in DNA: TGTGCCAGCAGTACGACGGGGGGTGGCTACACCTTC.

This clone was seen only a few times. One end of the junction fails to match germline, which may point to a read error. This chain uses TRBV7-7 with TRBJ2-1; D is unresolved. The CDR3 length is 15 residues. Germline values: CDR1 SSHAT, CDR2 FNYEAQ (reference sequence). CDR3 sequence reads: CASSQQYSSYNEQFF. The CDR3 coding sequence is TGTGCTAGCAGCCAACAGTACAGCTCCTACAATGAGCAGTTCTTC.

The gene calls are TRBV2 and TRBJ2-5; 7 bases are shared with TRBD2. The CDR3 has 14 residues. In germline, CDR1 is SNHLY, CDR2 FYNNEI. Trimming at V came to 5 bases and at J to 2 bases, leaving 5 bases not matched to a gene. Here the CDR3 DNA reads TGTGCCAGCAGTCGGGACTACACTCAAGAGACCCAGTACTTC. Amino acid sequence: CASSRDYTQETQYF.

The chain employs TRBV6-6 and TRBJ2-7, with D perhaps TRBD1 (6 bases). The CDR3 has 16 residues. V dropped 2 bases and J dropped 4 bases, with 18 bases sitting between them. Germline lookup yields CDR1 MNHNY and CDR2 SVGAGI (reference sequence). The CDR3 here is CASSYGSLTGVYEQYF. The CDR3 DNA is TGTGCCAGCAGTTACGGGTCGTTGACAGGAGTATACGAGCAGTACTTC.

The chain couples TRBV7-3 to TRBJ2-2, with 9 nucleotides matching TRBD2. The J segment lost 7 bases and the V segment lost 5 bases, leaving 5 bases of the junction unmatched. CDR3 length: 14 amino acids. Germline values: CDR1 SGHTA, CDR2 FQGTGA. CDR3 region: CASSLAGSFGELFF. The CDR3 bases are TGTGCCAGCAGCCTAGCGGGGTCTTTCGGGGAGCTGTTTTTT.

The CDR3 DNA is TGTGCCAGCAGTTGGTCTCGGGGGGGCCTCGATGAGCAGTTCTTC. Protein sequence: CASSWSRGGLDEQFF. V and J are TRBV27 and TRBJ2-1; 8 bases align to TRBD2. V shed 4 bases, J shed 8 bases, and the junction held 10 bases outside the gene matches. The CDR3 length is 15 residues. Germline lookup yields CDR1 MNHEY and CDR2 SMNVEV (reference sequence).

The chain joins TRBV7-9 to TRBJ1-2; the D gene is possibly TRBD1 (6 bases). The CDR3 runs 17 residues. Trimming stripped 6 bases from V and 3 bases from J, with 23 bases between. Germline CDR1 and CDR2: SEHNR and FQNEAQ (reference sequence). The CDR3 DNA reads as TGTGCCAGCAGACACAGCGGACAGATGCTTAGGGACTATGGCTACACCTTC. This translates into CASRHSGQMLRDYGYTF. Variable domain in full (rest from reference TRBV7-9 and TRBJ1-2): DTGVSQNPRHKITKRGQNVTFRCDPISEHNRLYWYRQTLGQGPEFLTYFQNEAQLEKSRLLSDRFSAERPKGSFSTLEIQRTEQGDSAMYLCASRHSGQMLRDYGYTFGSGTRLTVV.

The genes are TRBV7-9 and TRBJ2-1, with 7 bases identical to TRBD1. V trimming: 2 bases; J trimming: 10 bases; junction bases outside the gene matches: 5. Germline V gives CDR1 SEHNR, CDR2 FQNEAQ (reference sequence). The CDR3 spans 13 residues. DNA of the CDR3: TGTGCCAGCAGCTTACAGACAGGGACGGAGCAGTTCTTC. Encoded protein: CASSLQTGTEQFF.

The chain joins TRBV9 to TRBJ2-7, with D maybe TRBD1 (6 bases). The V end lost 0 bases, the J end lost 0 bases, and 10 bases lay between the germline ends. CDR1 is SGDLS and CDR2 is YYNGEE in the germline V gene. The CDR3 is 15 amino acids. The CDR3 nucleotides read TGTGCCAGCAGCGTAGCCCCGGACAGCTCCTACGAGCAGTACTTC. It encodes CASSVAPDSSYEQYF.

CDR3 loop: CASSSYSFSYEQYF. The CDR3 nucleotides read TGTGCCAGCAGTTCATACAGTTTCTCCTACGAGCAGTACTTC. This chain connects TRBV28 to TRBJ2-7, with D uncertain. With 4 bases removed from V and 0 bases from J, the gap between germline ends came to 10 bases. Germline values: CDR1 MDHEN, CDR2 SYDVKM. The CDR3 contains 14 residues.

Judged by abundance, this clone is medium-sized. The chain links TRBV10-3 to TRBJ2-2; D not resolved. The CDR3 length is 12 residues. From germline, CDR1 is ENHRY and CDR2 SYGVKD. V lost 0 bases, J lost 9 bases, and 5 bases lay in between. CDR3 sequence: CAISESSRELFF. The CDR3 DNA reads TGTGCCATCAGTGAGTCCTCTCGGGAGCTGTTTTTT.

This sequence joins TRBV7-9 and TRBJ2-5; tentative D call: TRBD2 (6 bases). CDR1 is SEHNR and CDR2 is FQNEAQ in the germline V gene (reference sequence). V was trimmed by 1 base and J by 4 bases, leaving 7 bases between them. This CDR3 spans 13 amino acids. The CDR3 here is CASSLELAETQYF. As DNA, the CDR3 is TGTGCCAGCAGCTTAGAACTAGCAGAGACCCAGTACTTC.

The chain couples TRBV10-3 to TRBJ2-7; D is undetermined. Germline CDR1 ENHRY, CDR2 SYGVKD. Trimming cost V 2 bases and J 4 bases, with 6 bases left between them. The CDR3 runs 12 residues. In nucleotides, the CDR3 is TGTGCCATCAGTGAGGGCCCTTACGAGCAGTACTTC. It encodes CAISEGPYEQYF.

V is TRBV27 and J is TRBJ1-2; D is undetermined. Germline lookup yields CDR1 MNHEY and CDR2 SMNVEV (reference sequence). The CDR3 runs 14 residues. The V gene lost 6 bases and the J gene lost 1 base, with 12 bases spanning the gap. The CDR3 DNA reads TGTGCCAGCAGCCCTAGCCCGGATAACTATGGCTACACCTTC. Amino acid sequence: CASSPSPDNYGYTF.

The chain is built from TRBV11-1 and TRBJ1-5; no clear D. Deletions cut 4 bases from V and 0 bases from J, with 13 bases between. There are 16 residues in the CDR3. Looked up from germline, CDR1 is SGHAT and CDR2 is FQDESV (reference sequence). CDR3 sequence reads: CASSWSPSLSNQPQHF. CDR3 in DNA: TGTGCCAGCAGCTGGAGTCCCTCCCTTAGCAATCAGCCCCAGCATTTT.

This clone occurred once. The rearrangement joins TRBV5-4 to TRBJ2-1; D not resolved. The V end was cut by 1 base, the J end by 8 bases, with 13 bases between. The CDR3 runs to 14 residues. In germline, CDR1 is SGHNT, CDR2 YYREEE (reference sequence). The CDR3 region is CASSLRSAPDEQFF. The CDR3 DNA sequence: TGTGCCAGCAGCTTGCGATCCGCCCCGGATGAGCAGTTCTTC.

The chain has TRBV28 and TRBJ2-3; maybe TRBD1 (5 bases). Trimming took off 4 bases at V and 2 bases at J, with 10 bases between the two ends. Germline V lookup: CDR1 MDHEN, CDR2 SYDVKM. This CDR3 region has 14 residues. CDR3 in amino acids: CASSSGRVTDTQYF. The DNA for the CDR3 is TGTGCCAGCAGTTCAGGCAGGGTCACAGATACGCAGTATTTT.

The chain carries TRBV10-3 and TRBJ1-4; D remains ambiguous. Per germline, CDR1 ENHRY and CDR2 SYGVKD. This CDR3 contains 13 residues. The V end was cut by 7 bases, the J end by 7 bases, with 13 bases between. The CDR3 is CAIKAGVREKLFF. For the CDR3, the DNA is TGTGCCATCAAGGCAGGCGTCCGTGAAAAACTGTTTTTT.

The chain employs TRBV9 and TRBJ2-2; tentatively, D is TRBD1 (6 bases). Germline V gene data show CDR1 as SGDLS and CDR2 as YYNGEE. The CDR3 length is 17 residues. Trimming shortened V by 1 base and J by 0 bases, and 13 bases separated the two germline ends. CDR3 coding DNA: TGTGCCAGCAGCGTAAAAGTGGGGACACCGAACACCGGGGAGCTGTTTTTT. This codes for CASSVKVGTPNTGELFF. The whole variable domain, filled in from reference TRBV9 and TRBJ2-2, reads DSGVTQTPKHLITATGQRVTLRCSPRSGDLSVYWYQQSLDQGLQFLIQYYNGEERAKGNILERFSAQQFPDLHSELNLSSLELGDSALYFCASSVKVGTPNTGELFFGEGSRLTVL.

This clone occurred a few times. The V and J genes are TRBV7-2 and TRBJ2-3; 10 positions agree with TRBD2. Per the germline V gene, CDR1 is SGHTA and CDR2 is FQGNSA. Unmatched junction bases numbered 8, after V lost 5 bases and J lost 6 bases. The CDR3 has 15 residues. The CDR3 here is CASSRTSGDGDTQYF. The CDR3 DNA follows: TGTGCCAGCAGCCGGACTAGCGGAGACGGGGATACGCAGTATTTT.

The chain carries TRBV7-9 and TRBJ1-6, with 7 bases matching TRBD1. CDR1 is SEHNR, CDR2 FQNEAQ, per germline (reference sequence). Trimming removed 5 bases from V and 0 bases from J; junction bases left unmatched: 4. The CDR3 sequence is 16 residues long. CDR3 region: CASSDRASSYNSPLHF. CDR3 sequence (DNA): TGTGCCAGCAGCGACAGGGCGAGCTCCTATAATTCACCCCTCCACTTT.

V is TRBV4-1 and J is TRBJ2-6; maybe TRBD1 (6 bases). The germline V gene encodes CDR1 MGHRA and CDR2 YSYEKL. The CDR3 length is 16 residues. The V end lost 3 bases, the J end lost 3 bases, and 12 bases lay between the germline ends. The CDR3 sequence is CASSHPGAVGANVLTF. The CDR3 DNA sequence: TGCGCCAGCAGCCACCCAGGGGCGGTTGGGGCCAACGTCCTGACTTTC.

The chain combines TRBV4-1 with TRBJ2-7; 9 nucleotides line up with TRBD2. Germline CDR1 reads MGHRA; CDR2 reads YSYEKL. The CDR3 runs 14 residues. Losses at the gene ends were 5 bases for V and 6 bases for J; bases not matched to a gene: 8. The CDR3 protein is CASSFPAGGGEQYF. The CDR3 DNA sequence: TGCGCCAGCAGCTTCCCAGCGGGGGGAGGCGAGCAGTACTTC.

This sequence joins TRBV29-1 and TRBJ1-2, with no clear D. Germline V gene lookup returns CDR1 SQVTM and CDR2 ANQGSEA. This CDR3 comprises 13 residues. Trimming took off 6 bases at V and 3 bases at J, with 14 bases between the two ends. The CDR3 DNA follows: TGCAGCGTCCCGCGCTTCCAGGACTATGGCTACACCTTC. This sequence encodes CSVPRFQDYGYTF.

This clone was seen just once. The chain joins TRBV4-3 to TRBJ1-2, with no clear D. Germline lookup yields CDR1 LGHNA and CDR2 YSLEER. Trimming stripped 1 base from V and 3 bases from J, with 9 bases between. The CDR3 runs to 14 residues. Here the CDR3 DNA reads TGCGCCAGCAGCCAAGGAACTGCCTACTATGGCTACACCTTC. It encodes CASSQGTAYYGYTF.

The chain combines TRBV5-8 with TRBJ2-7, with 8 positions matching TRBD1. In germline, CDR1 is SGHTS, CDR2 YDEGEE. The J segment lost 0 bases and the V segment lost 6 bases, leaving 5 bases of the junction unmatched. The CDR3 is made up of 14 amino acids. The CDR3 loop reads CASTQGVGSYEQYF. CDR3 sequence (DNA): TGTGCCAGCACACAGGGGGTGGGCTCCTACGAGCAGTACTTC. The full variable domain, in which reference TRBV5-8 and TRBJ2-7 provide the parts outside the CDR3, is EAGVTQSPTHLIKTRGQQATLRCSPISGHTSVYWYQQALGLGLQFLLWYDEGEERNRGNFPPRFSGRQFPNYSSELNVNALELEDSALYLCASTQGVGSYEQYFGPGTRLTVT.

The V gene is TRBV11-2, the J gene TRBJ1-4; D remains unclear. The V end was cut by 2 bases, the J end by 4 bases, with 8 bases between. The V gene's germline CDR1 is SGHAT and CDR2 FQNNGV. The CDR3 totals 14 residues. As DNA, the CDR3 is TGTGCCAGCAGCTTATTCACCGGTAATGAAAAACTGTTTTTT. Translating gives CASSLFTGNEKLFF.